These T cell receptor beta chains were read from a single sample in a study of technical replicates of blood from several donors. Method: immunoSEQ multiplex PCR; TCRdb's copy keeps in-frame clones and lacks some. The sample yields 84,000 or so clones, roughly 94% seen once. The specimen was T cells isolated from PBMCs. These receptors all stem from a human donor in good health. Both conserved end residues are part of each CDR3. The D gene is left open where the match is weak. Expanded clones get a size class; other rows say once, few or many, or leave the size out.

D	V	J	size	CDR3	DNA
TRBD1	TRBV4-1	TRBJ1-5	.	CASSQARTGDGQPQHF	TGCGCCAGCAGCCAAGCCAGGACAGGGGACGGTCAGCCCCAGCATTTT
TRBD1	TRBV7-9	TRBJ1-3	few	CASSLSPGQGWSAHTIYF	TGTGCCAGCAGCTTATCCCCGGGACAGGGGTGGTCTGCGCACACCATATATTTT
TRBD1	TRBV5-1	TRBJ1-1	.	CASSLSGGTEAFF	TGCGCCAGCAGCTTGTCAGGGGGCACTGAAGCTTTCTTT
.	TRBV7-5	TRBJ2-7	.	CVRSPYSEQYF	TGTGTCAGAAGCCCTTACTCCGAGCAGTACTTC
TRBD1	TRBV6-1	TRBJ2-5	.	CASSEWTGGETQYF	TGTGCCAGCAGTGAATGGACAGGCGGGGAGACCCAGTACTTC
.	TRBV29-1	TRBJ1-1	.	CSVEEDTGDRAFF	TGCAGCGTTGAAGAAGATACGGGAGATAGAGCTTTCTTT
TRBD2	TRBV23-1	TRBJ2-2	.	CASRPGGGFFSGSGELFF	TGCGCCAGCAGGCCCGGGGGAGGGTTTTTTAGCGGGAGCGGGGAGCTGTTTTTT
TRBD1	TRBV5-1	TRBJ1-2	.	CASSRDSVYGYTF	TGCGCCAGCAGCCGGGACAGCGTCTATGGCTACACCTTC
.	TRBV30	TRBJ1-5	.	CAWSAQGRGPYQPQHF	TGTGCCTGGAGTGCTCAGGGGAGGGGTCCGTATCAGCCCCAGCATTTT
TRBD1	TRBV6-4	TRBJ2-3	.	CASRETGDELGDTQYF	TGTGCCAGCAGAGAGACAGGGGATGAGTTAGGAGATACGCAGTATTTT
TRBD1	TRBV11-2	TRBJ2-7	.	CASSLGGGGGYEQYF	TGTGCCAGCAGCTTAGGAGGGGGCGGAGGCTACGAGCAGTACTTC
.	TRBV4-1	TRBJ2-5	.	CASSHPKGGASGETQYF	TGCGCCAGCAGCCACCCCAAGGGGGGGGCATCGGGGGAGACCCAGTACTTC
.	TRBV2	TRBJ1-1	few	CASREVTGAFF	TGTGCCAGCAGGGAAGTGACAGGAGCTTTCTTT
.	TRBV30	TRBJ2-5	.	CAWSSQETQYF	TGTGCCTGGAGTTCACAAGAGACCCAGTACTTC
.	TRBV7-9	TRBJ1-1	.	CASSLDSNTEAFF	TGTGCCAGCAGCTTGGACAGCAACACTGAAGCTTTCTTT
.	TRBV9	TRBJ2-1	.	CASSVLSNEQFF	TGTGCCAGCAGCGTCTTGTCCAATGAGCAGTTCTTC
.	TRBV5-1	TRBJ2-1	.	CASREPYNEQFF	TGCGCCAGCAGAGAGCCTTACAATGAGCAGTTCTTC
TRBD1	TRBV9	TRBJ2-7	.	CASSAFGTAYYEQYF	TGTGCCAGCAGCGCGTTCGGGACAGCCTACTACGAGCAGTACTTC
TRBD2	TRBV7-9	TRBJ2-1	.	CASSLTSPRVYNEQFF	TGTGCCAGCAGCCTGACTAGCCCTCGGGTCTACAATGAGCAGTTCTTC
.	TRBV4-1	TRBJ1-2	.	CASSQASRMRLYGYTF	TGCGCCAGCAGCCAAGCCTCCCGAATGAGGCTTTATGGCTACACCTTC
.	TRBV2	TRBJ2-1	.	CASSIGGDEQFF	TGTGCCAGCAGTATAGGGGGAGATGAGCAGTTCTTC
TRBD1	TRBV15	TRBJ2-2	once	CATSTGANTGELFF	TGTGCCACCTCGACAGGGGCGAACACCGGGGAGCTGTTTTTT
.	TRBV7-9	TRBJ2-3	.	CASSPYTDTQYF	TGTGCCAGCAGCCCTTACACAGATACGCAGTATTTT
.	TRBV15	TRBJ2-7	.	CATSREAGDHEQYF	TGTGCCACCAGCAGAGAGGCAGGGGACCACGAGCAGTACTTC
TRBD1	TRBV6-1	TRBJ1-3	.	CASSVEGGSRNTIYF	TGTGCCAGCAGTGTAGAAGGGGGCAGTAGAAACACCATATATTTT
TRBD1	TRBV5-1	TRBJ1-1	.	CASTLGQGGEAFF	TGCGCCAGCACCTTGGGACAGGGCGGTGAAGCTTTCTTT
TRBD2	TRBV11-3	TRBJ2-5	.	CASSLVRGAQYF	TGTGCCAGCAGCTTAGTACGGGGGGCCCAGTACTTC
.	TRBV6-5	TRBJ1-5	.	CASSRSPGNQPQHF	TGTGCCAGCAGCCGATCACCAGGGAATCAGCCCCAGCATTTT
TRBD1	TRBV9	TRBJ2-7	.	CASSPRRTGISYEQYF	TGTGCCAGCAGCCCCAGACGGACAGGGATCTCCTACGAGCAGTACTTC
.	TRBV25-1	TRBJ1-1	.	CASSEYPGNTEAFF	TGTGCCAGCAGTGAATATCCGGGAAACACTGAAGCTTTCTTT
.	TRBV7-9	TRBJ2-3	.	CASKLTRDPDTQYF	TGTGCCAGCAAGTTGACGCGGGACCCAGATACGCAGTATTTT
TRBD2	TRBV9	TRBJ2-1	.	CASSVAASGGADEQFF	TGTGCCAGCAGCGTAGCGGCTAGCGGGGGGGCAGATGAGCAGTTCTTC
.	TRBV20-1	TRBJ2-5	.	CSGRVSETQYF	TGCAGTGGGAGAGTCTCGGAGACCCAGTACTTC
.	TRBV6-4	TRBJ1-3	.	CASRYPTGSGNTIYF	TGTGCCAGCAGGTACCCGACGGGTTCTGGAAACACCATATATTTT
.	TRBV6-1	TRBJ1-1	.	CASTPDRRNTEAFF	TGTGCCAGCACTCCAGACCGGAGGAACACTGAAGCTTTCTTT
TRBD1	TRBV6-1	TRBJ2-1	.	CASSERGDRGQDEQFF	TGTGCCAGCAGTGAAAGGGGGGACAGGGGGCAGGATGAGCAGTTCTTC
TRBD2	TRBV7-9	TRBJ2-7	.	CASSKQREAPRGYEQYF	TGTGCCAGCAGTAAGCAGCGGGAGGCACCCAGGGGGTACGAGCAGTACTTC
TRBD1	TRBV5-1	TRBJ2-5	.	CASSGDRAETQYF	TGCGCCAGCAGCGGCGACAGGGCCGAGACCCAGTACTTC
.	TRBV6-5	TRBJ1-3	.	CASSYARGPGNTIYF	TGTGCCAGCAGTTACGCCCGCGGTCCTGGAAACACCATATATTTT
.	TRBV5-4	TRBJ1-1	.	CASSTTGNTEAFF	TGTGCCAGCAGTACCACAGGGAACACTGAAGCTTTCTTT
.	TRBV29-1	TRBJ2-1	.	CSARSSSYNEQFF	TGCAGCGCCCGGTCAAGCTCCTACAATGAGCAGTTCTTC
TRBD1	TRBV6-1	TRBJ1-2	.	CASYLDRASWGYTF	TGTGCCAGCTACCTTGACAGGGCCTCTTGGGGCTACACCTTC
.	TRBV6-5	TRBJ1-4	.	CASSTRTNEKLFF	TGTGCCAGCAGTACGAGAACTAATGAAAAACTGTTTTTT
TRBD1	TRBV5-1	TRBJ2-2	.	CASSRGQGGPTGELFF	TGCGCCAGCAGCAGAGGACAGGGCGGCCCCACCGGGGAGCTGTTTTTT
.	TRBV19	TRBJ1-2	.	CASSIDSRGGYTF	TGTGCCAGTAGTATAGATAGTAGGGGTGGCTACACCTTC
.	TRBV9	TRBJ1-1	.	CASSHPPADLWNTEAFF	TGTGCCAGCAGCCATCCCCCGGCGGACTTATGGAACACTGAAGCTTTCTTT
.	TRBV28	TRBJ1-5	.	CASHLGGARLRVNQPQHF	TGTGCCAGCCACCTCGGGGGGGCGAGGCTTAGAGTTAATCAGCCCCAGCATTTT
.	TRBV5-1	TRBJ2-5	.	CASSGQKETQYF	TGCGCCAGCAGTGGACAGAAAGAGACCCAGTACTTC
TRBD2	TRBV7-6	TRBJ2-5	.	CASSFSGGAEETQYF	TGTGCCAGCAGTTTTAGCGGGGGGGCGGAAGAGACCCAGTACTTC
.	TRBV7-8	TRBJ2-7	.	CASSLRTVYEQYF	TGTGCCAGCAGCCTTCGGACTGTCTACGAGCAGTACTTC
TRBD2	TRBV4-1	TRBJ2-1	.	CASSRDYSHEQFF	TGCGCCAGCAGCCGGGACTATTCGCATGAGCAGTTCTTC
TRBD1	TRBV28	TRBJ2-7	.	CASSKDREVSYEQYF	TGTGCCAGCAGCAAGGACAGGGAGGTGTCCTACGAGCAGTACTTC